The 9 T cell receptor beta chains listed next were all sequenced from one sample in a study of PD-L1 blockade in urothelial cancer. The assay was immunoSEQ multiplex PCR, and TCRdb's table has in-frame clones only and misses some. The repertoire holds roughly 26,000 clones, with around 88% as singletons. The sample here was PBMCs, taken around atezolizumab (anti-PD-L1) treatment. The receptors originated from a man aged 45-60 years with urothelial cancer.

The chain couples TRBV9 to TRBJ2-3; TRBD2 matches at 9 bases. Germline CDR1 and CDR2: SGDLS and YYNGEE. V shed 0 bases and J 3 bases; nucleotides not matched to a gene: 2. The CDR3 is 15 amino acids. CDR3 sequence: CASSVGTSETDTQYF. CDR3 in DNA: TGTGCCAGCAGCGTAGGGACTAGCGAGACAGATACGCAGTATTTT.

CDR3 DNA: TGTGCCACCTCATTGGTGGCGGGATCGGGCAATGAGCAGTTCTTC. Translation: CATSLVAGSGNEQFF. V is TRBV6-4 and J is TRBJ2-1, with D perhaps matching TRBD2 (6 bases). CDR1 is MRHNA, CDR2 SNTAGT, per germline. V lost 10 bases, J lost 6 bases, and 22 bases lay in between. This CDR3 is 15 amino acids long.

This rearrangement joins TRBV6-1 to TRBJ2-2; D gene uncertain. V lost 6 bases and J 1 base, leaving 15 bases between the germline ends. CDR3 size: 16 residues. The germline V gene has CDR1 MNHNS and CDR2 SASEGT. The CDR3, as DNA: TGTGCCAGCAGAGAAATGCCCACTGTGAACACCGGGGAGCTGTTTTTT. It specifies CASREMPTVNTGELFF.

J is TRBJ2-1 and V is TRBV16; D might be TRBD1 (6 bases). Looked up from germline, CDR1 is KGHSY and CDR2 is FQNENV. The CDR3 consists of 12 residues. Trimming removed 4 bases from V and 7 bases from J, with 8 bases in between. Here the CDR3 DNA reads TGTGCCAGCAGCCTAGGGGGTAATGAGCAGTTCTTC. Translating it yields CASSLGGNEQFF.

This chain connects TRBV15 to TRBJ1-5, with unresolved D. Trimming shortened V by 4 bases and J by 2 bases, and 6 bases separated the two germline ends. This CDR3 is built from 13 residues. CDR1 and CDR2 from the germline V gene are LNHNV and YYDKDF (reference sequence). CDR3 sequence: CATSIVGNQPQHF. The CDR3 nucleotides are TGTGCCACCAGCATAGTGGGCAATCAGCCCCAGCATTTT.

V usage is TRBV6-5 and J usage is TRBJ2-5; D gene unclear. Germline lookup yields CDR1 MNHEY and CDR2 SVGAGI. Deletions cut 5 bases from V and 2 bases from J, with 12 bases between. The CDR3 has 14 residues. The CDR3 reads CASSLTVGQETQYF. The CDR3 DNA is TGTGCCAGCAGTCTAACGGTTGGTCAAGAGACCCAGTACTTC.

This clone was counted between two and nine times. The V call is TRBV6-6, the J call TRBJ2-4, with TRBD1 matching over 7 bases. Losses at the gene ends were 9 bases for V and 0 bases for J; bases not matched to a gene: 5. CDR3 length: 14 amino acids. Germline V gene sequence: CDR1 MNHNY, CDR2 SVGAGI (reference sequence). The CDR3 DNA follows: TGTGCCAGTGCGAGGGGGCTAGCCAAAAACATTCAGTACTTC. This sequence encodes CASARGLAKNIQYF.

This chain connects TRBV27 to TRBJ2-1; a possible D gene is TRBD1 (6 bases). Looked up from germline, CDR1 is MNHEY and CDR2 is SMNVEV (reference sequence). This CDR3 spans 13 amino acids. V was trimmed by 5 bases and J by 7 bases, leaving 12 bases between them. This CDR3 is CASSLPGVNEQFF. The DNA of the CDR3 is TGTGCCAGCAGTCTGCCAGGGGTGAATGAGCAGTTCTTC.

V and J are TRBV4-2 and TRBJ2-2; weak D call: TRBD2 (5 bases). Per germline, CDR1 LGHNA and CDR2 YNFKEQ. The CDR3 spans 14 residues. Deletions cut 2 bases from V and 8 bases from J, with 12 bases between. The CDR3 coding sequence is TGTGCCAGCAGCCAAAAGGTCGGAGGTGGGGAGCTGTTTTTT. Translation gives CASSQKVGGGELFF.